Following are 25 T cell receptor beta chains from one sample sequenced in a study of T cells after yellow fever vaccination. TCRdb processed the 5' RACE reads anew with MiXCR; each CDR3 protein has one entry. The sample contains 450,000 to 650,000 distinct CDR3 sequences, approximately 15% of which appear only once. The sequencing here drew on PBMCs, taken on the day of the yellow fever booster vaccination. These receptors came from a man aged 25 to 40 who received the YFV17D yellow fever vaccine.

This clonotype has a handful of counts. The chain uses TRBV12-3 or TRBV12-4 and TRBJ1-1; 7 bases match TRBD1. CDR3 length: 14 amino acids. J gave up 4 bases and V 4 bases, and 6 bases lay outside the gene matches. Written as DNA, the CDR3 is TGTGCCAGCAGTTCCCCAGGGGGGCGCACTGAAGCTTTCTTT. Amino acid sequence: CASSSPGGRTEAFF.

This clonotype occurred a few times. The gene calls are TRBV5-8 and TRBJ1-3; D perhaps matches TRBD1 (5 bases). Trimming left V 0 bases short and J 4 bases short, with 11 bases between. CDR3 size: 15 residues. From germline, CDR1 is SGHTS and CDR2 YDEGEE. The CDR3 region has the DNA TGTGCCAGCAGCTTGGGTGGTCAGGGAGGAAACACCATATATTTT. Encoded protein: CASSLGGQGGNTIYF.

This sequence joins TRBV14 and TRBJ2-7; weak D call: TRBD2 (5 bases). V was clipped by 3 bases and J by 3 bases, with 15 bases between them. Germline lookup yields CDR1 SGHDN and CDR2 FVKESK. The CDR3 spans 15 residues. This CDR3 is CASSQTLDWLYEQYF. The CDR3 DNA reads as TGTGCCAGCAGCCAGACGCTGGACTGGCTCTACGAGCAGTACTTC. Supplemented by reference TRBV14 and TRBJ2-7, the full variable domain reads EAGVTQFPSHSVIEKGQTVTLRCDPISGHDNLYWYRRVMGKEIKFLLHFVKESKQDESGMPNNRFLAERTGGTYSTLKVQPAELEDSGVYFCASSQTLDWLYEQYFGPGTRLTVT.

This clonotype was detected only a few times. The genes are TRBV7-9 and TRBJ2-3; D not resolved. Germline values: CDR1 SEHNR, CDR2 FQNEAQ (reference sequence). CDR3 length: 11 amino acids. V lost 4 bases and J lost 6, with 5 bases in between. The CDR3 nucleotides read TGTGCCAGCAGCTCCTACGATACGCAGTATTTT. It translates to CASSSYDTQYF.

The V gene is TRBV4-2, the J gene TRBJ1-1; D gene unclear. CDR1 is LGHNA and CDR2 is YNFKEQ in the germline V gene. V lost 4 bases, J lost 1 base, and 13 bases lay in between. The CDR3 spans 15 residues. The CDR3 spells CASSRSARENTEAFF. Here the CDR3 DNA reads TGTGCCAGCAGCCGGTCGGCGCGGGAGAACACTGAAGCTTTCTTT.

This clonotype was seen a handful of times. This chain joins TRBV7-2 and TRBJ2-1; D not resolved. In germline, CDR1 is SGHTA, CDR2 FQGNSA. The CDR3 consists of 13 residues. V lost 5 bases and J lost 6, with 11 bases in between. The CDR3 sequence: CASSLAYGNEQFF. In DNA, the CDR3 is TGTGCCAGCAGCCTGGCCTACGGCAATGAGCAGTTCTTC.

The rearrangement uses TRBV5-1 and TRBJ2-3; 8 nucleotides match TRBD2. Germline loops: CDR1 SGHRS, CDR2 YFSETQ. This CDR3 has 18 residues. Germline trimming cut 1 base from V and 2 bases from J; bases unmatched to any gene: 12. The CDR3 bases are TGCGCCAGCAGCTTGATAATTTTTCCGGGAGGGCCCACAGATACGCAGTATTTT. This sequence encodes CASSLIIFPGGPTDTQYF.

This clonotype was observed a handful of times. The CDR3 nucleotides read TGTGCCAGCAGCCCGTCCAATTACAATGAGCAGTTCTTC. This sequence encodes CASSPSNYNEQFF. This rearrangement joins TRBV11-2 to TRBJ2-1; D is uncertain. The CDR3 sequence is 13 residues long. The V gene lost 5 bases and the J gene lost 4 bases, with 9 bases spanning the gap. CDR1 and CDR2 from the germline V gene are SGHAT and FQNNGV.

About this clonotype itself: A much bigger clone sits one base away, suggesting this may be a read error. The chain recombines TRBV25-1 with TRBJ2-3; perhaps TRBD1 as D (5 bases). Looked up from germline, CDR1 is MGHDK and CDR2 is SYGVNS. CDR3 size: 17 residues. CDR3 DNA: TGTGCCAGCAGTGAATTTTCCGGGCCGTCAGGGATAGATACGGAGTATTTT. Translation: CASSEFSGPSGIDTEYF.

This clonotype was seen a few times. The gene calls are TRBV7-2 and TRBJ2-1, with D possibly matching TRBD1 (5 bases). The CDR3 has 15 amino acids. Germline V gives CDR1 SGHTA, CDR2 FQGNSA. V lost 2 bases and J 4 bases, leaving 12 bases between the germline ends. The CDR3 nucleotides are TGTGCCAGCAGCTTAAGTACCAGGGCGTACAATGAGCAGTTCTTC. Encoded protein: CASSLSTRAYNEQFF.

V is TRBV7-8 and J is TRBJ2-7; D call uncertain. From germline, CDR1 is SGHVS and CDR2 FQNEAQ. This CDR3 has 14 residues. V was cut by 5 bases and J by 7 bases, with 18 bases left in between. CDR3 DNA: TGTGCCAGCAGCCCTGACGGAAACTCGGTGGAGCAGTACTTC. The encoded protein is CASSPDGNSVEQYF.

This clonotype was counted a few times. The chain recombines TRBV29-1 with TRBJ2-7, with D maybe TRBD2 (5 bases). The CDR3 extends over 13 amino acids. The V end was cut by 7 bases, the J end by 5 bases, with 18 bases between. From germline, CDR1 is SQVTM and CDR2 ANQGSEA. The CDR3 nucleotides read TGCAGCGGGATAACTAGTTTCGGCAACGAGCAGTACTTC. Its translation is CSGITSFGNEQYF.

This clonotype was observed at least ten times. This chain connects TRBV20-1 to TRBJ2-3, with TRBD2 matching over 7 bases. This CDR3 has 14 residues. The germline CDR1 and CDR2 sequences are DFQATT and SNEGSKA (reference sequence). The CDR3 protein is CRGTSGKGTDTQYF. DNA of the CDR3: TGCAGGGGAACGAGCGGGAAAGGCACAGATACGCAGTATTTT.

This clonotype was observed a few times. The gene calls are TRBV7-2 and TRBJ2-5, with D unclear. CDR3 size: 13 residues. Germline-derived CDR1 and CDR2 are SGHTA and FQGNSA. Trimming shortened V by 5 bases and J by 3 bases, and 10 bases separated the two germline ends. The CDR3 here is CASSVRQEETQYF. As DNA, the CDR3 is TGTGCCAGCAGCGTCCGCCAGGAAGAGACCCAGTACTTC.

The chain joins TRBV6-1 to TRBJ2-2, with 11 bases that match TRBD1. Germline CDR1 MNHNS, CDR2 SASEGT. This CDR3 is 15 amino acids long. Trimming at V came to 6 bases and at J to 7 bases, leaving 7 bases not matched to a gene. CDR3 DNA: TGTGCCAGCAGCAGGGACAGGGGGGACATCGGGGAGCTGTTTTTT. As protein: CASSRDRGDIGELFF.

The CDR3 spells CASSPVAGEETQYF. For the CDR3, the DNA is TGTGCCAGCTCACCTGTGGCCGGGGAAGAGACCCAGTACTTC. The chain couples TRBV18 to TRBJ2-5; the D gene is possibly TRBD2 (5 bases). The CDR3 spans 14 residues. Trimming took 3 bases from V and 3 from J, leaving 11 bases between them. CDR1 and CDR2 (germline): KGHSH, LQKENI.

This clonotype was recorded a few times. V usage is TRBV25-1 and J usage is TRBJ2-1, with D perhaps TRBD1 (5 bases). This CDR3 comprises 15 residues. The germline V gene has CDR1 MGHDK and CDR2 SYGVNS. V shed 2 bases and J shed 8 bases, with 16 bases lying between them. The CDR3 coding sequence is TGTGCCAGCAGTGAAACTACGTCGTTAGGGGATGAGCAGTTCTTC. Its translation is CASSETTSLGDEQFF.

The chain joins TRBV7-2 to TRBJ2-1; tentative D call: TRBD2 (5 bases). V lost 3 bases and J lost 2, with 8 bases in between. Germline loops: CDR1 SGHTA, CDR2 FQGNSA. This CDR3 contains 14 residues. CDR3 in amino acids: CASSFDGTYNEQFF. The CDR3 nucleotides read TGTGCCAGCAGCTTCGACGGGACCTACAATGAGCAGTTCTTC.

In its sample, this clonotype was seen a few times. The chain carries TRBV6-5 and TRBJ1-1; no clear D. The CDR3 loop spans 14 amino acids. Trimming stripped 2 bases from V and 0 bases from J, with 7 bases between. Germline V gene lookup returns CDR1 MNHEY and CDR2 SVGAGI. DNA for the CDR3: TGTGCCAGCAGTTACAGCGATATGAACACTGAAGCTTTCTTT. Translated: CASSYSDMNTEAFF.

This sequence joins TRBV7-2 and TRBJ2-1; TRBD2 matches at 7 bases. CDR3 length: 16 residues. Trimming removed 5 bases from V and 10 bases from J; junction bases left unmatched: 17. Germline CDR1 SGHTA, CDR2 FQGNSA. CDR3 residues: CASSLFPGTTAMEQFF. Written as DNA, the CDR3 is TGTGCCAGCAGCCTGTTCCCCGGGACTACAGCCATGGAGCAGTTCTTC.

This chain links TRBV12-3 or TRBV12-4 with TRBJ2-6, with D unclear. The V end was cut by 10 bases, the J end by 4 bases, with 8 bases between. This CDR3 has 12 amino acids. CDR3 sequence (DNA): TGTGCCACAAGAACCGGGGCCAACGTCCTGACTTTC. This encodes CATRTGANVLTF.

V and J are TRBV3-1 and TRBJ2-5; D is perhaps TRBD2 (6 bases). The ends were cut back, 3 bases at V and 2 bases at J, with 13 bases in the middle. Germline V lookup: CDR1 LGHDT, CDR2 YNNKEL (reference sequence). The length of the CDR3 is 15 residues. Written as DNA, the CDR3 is TGTGCCAGCAGCCAGACTAGGATAAGGCAAGAGACCCAGTACTTC. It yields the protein CASSQTRIRQETQYF.

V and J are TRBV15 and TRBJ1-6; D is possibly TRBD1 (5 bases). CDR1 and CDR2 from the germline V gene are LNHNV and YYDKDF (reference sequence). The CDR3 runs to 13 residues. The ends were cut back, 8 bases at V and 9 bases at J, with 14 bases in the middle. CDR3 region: CATARGEGSPLHF. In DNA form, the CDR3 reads TGTGCCACCGCCCGGGGGGAGGGTTCACCCCTCCACTTT. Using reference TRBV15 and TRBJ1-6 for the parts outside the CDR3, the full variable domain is DAMVIQNPRYQVTQFGKPVTLSCSQTLNHNVMYWYQQKSSQAPKLLFHYYDKDFNNEADTPDNFQSRRPNTSFCFLDIRSPGLGDTAMYLCATARGEGSPLHFGNGTRLTVT.

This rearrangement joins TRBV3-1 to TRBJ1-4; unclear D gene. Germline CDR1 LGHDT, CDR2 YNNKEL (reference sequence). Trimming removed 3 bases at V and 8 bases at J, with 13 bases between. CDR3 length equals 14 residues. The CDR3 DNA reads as TGTGCCAGCAGCCAGGGTTCTTTGATAGAAAAACTGTTTTTT. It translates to CASSQGSLIEKLFF.

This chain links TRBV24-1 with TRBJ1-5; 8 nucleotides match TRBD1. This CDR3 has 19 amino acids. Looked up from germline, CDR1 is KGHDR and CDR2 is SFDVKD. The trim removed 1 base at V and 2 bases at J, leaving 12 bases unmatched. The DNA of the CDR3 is TGTGCCACCAGTGATTTCCCGACAGGGGAGAGTGAGGGCAATCAGCCCCAGCATTTT. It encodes CATSDFPTGESEGNQPQHF.